A selection of T cell receptor beta chains follows, all from one sample in a study of CD8 T cells in ankylosing spondylitis. TCRdb called the 5' RACE reads again in MiXCR, with one record for every CDR3 protein. The sample lists 200,000 to 250,000 distinct CDR3 sequences, more than 9% occurring once. The sequencing sample was made of blood, either unsorted or a sorted T cell fraction (not recorded which). All receptors come from a male donor with ankylosing spondylitis or in good health (not recorded which). The conserved cysteine and the conserved F or W are not part of the CDR3 here. Not all rows give a size; the values are once, few, many and, for expanded clones, a class.

CDR3 protein: ATRGLGAYQETQY
CDR3 length: 13
J gene: TRBJ2-5
V gene: TRBV15
clone size: many

CDR3 protein: SGETGGRQETQY
CDR3 length: 12
J gene: TRBJ2-5
V gene: TRBV29-1
clone size: -

CDR3 protein: SARDLGLAGSYNEQF
CDR3 length: 15
J gene: TRBJ2-1
V gene: TRBV20-1
clone size: many

CDR3 protein: ASSAGQVGNQPQH
CDR3 length: 13
J gene: TRBJ1-5
V gene: TRBV2
clone size: -

CDR3 protein: ASRDGGQDSPLH
CDR3 length: 12
J gene: TRBJ1-6
V gene: TRBV7-9
clone size: many

CDR3 protein: ASSLGGVFQSYEQY
CDR3 length: 14
J gene: TRBJ2-7
V gene: TRBV5-1
clone size: many

CDR3 protein: AWSGNGDQPQH
CDR3 length: 11
J gene: TRBJ1-5
V gene: TRBV30
clone size: few

CDR3 protein: ASSSPYMADTEAF
CDR3 length: 13
J gene: TRBJ1-1
V gene: TRBV12-3/TRBV12-4
clone size: many

CDR3 protein: ASSWQDSTEAF
CDR3 length: 11
J gene: TRBJ1-1
V gene: TRBV7-3
clone size: once

CDR3 protein: ASSYQGQNYEQY
CDR3 length: 12
J gene: TRBJ2-7
V gene: TRBV6-5
clone size: -

CDR3 protein: ASTKGGTAETQY
CDR3 length: 12
J gene: TRBJ2-5
V gene: TRBV6-1
clone size: few

CDR3 protein: ASSQDLASTDTQY
CDR3 length: 13
J gene: TRBJ2-3
V gene: TRBV3-1
clone size: -

CDR3 protein: ASSSAGNQPQH
CDR3 length: 11
J gene: TRBJ1-5
V gene: TRBV11-2
clone size: -

CDR3 protein: AWRVQETQY
CDR3 length: 9
J gene: TRBJ2-5
V gene: TRBV30
clone size: many

CDR3 protein: ASKGQNPNQPQH
CDR3 length: 12
J gene: TRBJ1-5
V gene: TRBV7-2
clone size: -

CDR3 protein: SARERQGNYGYT
CDR3 length: 12
J gene: TRBJ1-2
V gene: TRBV20-1
clone size: many

CDR3 protein: ASSPAGKNTEAF
CDR3 length: 12
J gene: TRBJ1-1
V gene: TRBV3-1
clone size: many

CDR3 protein: ASSLEGVFSGNTIY
CDR3 length: 14
J gene: TRBJ1-3
V gene: TRBV5-1
clone size: many

CDR3 protein: ASSLQGFTYEQY
CDR3 length: 12
J gene: TRBJ2-7
V gene: TRBV5-1
clone size: few

CDR3 protein: ASSLEGRQMTSYT
CDR3 length: 13
J gene: TRBJ1-2
V gene: TRBV5-1
clone size: -

CDR3 protein: ASSLRRTTEAF
CDR3 length: 11
J gene: TRBJ1-1
V gene: TRBV7-3
clone size: few